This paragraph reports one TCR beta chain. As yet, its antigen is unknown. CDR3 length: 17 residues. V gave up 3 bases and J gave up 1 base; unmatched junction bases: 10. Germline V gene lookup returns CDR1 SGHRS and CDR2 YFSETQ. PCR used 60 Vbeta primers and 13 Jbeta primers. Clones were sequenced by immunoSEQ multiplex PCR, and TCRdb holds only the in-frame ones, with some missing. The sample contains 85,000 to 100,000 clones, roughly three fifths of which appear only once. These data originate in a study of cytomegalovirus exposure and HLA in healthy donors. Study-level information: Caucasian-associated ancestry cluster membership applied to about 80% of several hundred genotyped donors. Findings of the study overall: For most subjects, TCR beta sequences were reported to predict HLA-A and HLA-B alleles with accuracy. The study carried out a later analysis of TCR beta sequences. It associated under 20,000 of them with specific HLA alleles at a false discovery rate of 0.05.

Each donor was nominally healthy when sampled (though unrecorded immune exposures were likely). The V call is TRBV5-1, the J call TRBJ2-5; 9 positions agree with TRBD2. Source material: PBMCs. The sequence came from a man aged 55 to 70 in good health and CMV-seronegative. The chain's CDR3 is CASSSPPGTSTQETQYF. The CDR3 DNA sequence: TGCGCCAGCAGCTCGCCCCCCGGGACTAGCACCCAAGAGACCCAGTACTTC.